The 15 T cell receptor beta chains below all came from one sample that was sequenced in a study of OX40 agonist ivuxolimab in advanced cancers. Data came from immunoSEQ multiplex PCR; TCRdb stores just in-frame clones and leaves some out. The table records about 60,000 clones, approximately 86% of them present only once. The sample in question was CD4+ or CD8+ T cells sorted from blood, obtained in a trial of the OX40 agonist ivuxolimab. All receptors derive from an adult with an advanced solid tumor such as melanoma, head and neck, liver or kidney cancer.

The J gene is TRBJ2-2, the V gene TRBV10-3, with 7 bases fitting TRBD1. There are 16 residues in the CDR3. Germline CDR1 ENHRY, CDR2 SYGVKD. V lost 5 bases and J lost 6; bases outside the gene matches: 12. This CDR3 reads CAISNEGADRAGELFF. The CDR3 coding sequence is TGTGCCATCAGTAACGAGGGGGCCGACAGGGCCGGGGAGCTGTTTTTT.

This sequence joins TRBV15 and TRBJ2-7, with 8 bases aligning to TRBD1. CDR1 is LNHNV, CDR2 YYDKDF, per germline (reference sequence). This CDR3 has 16 residues. Unmatched junction bases numbered 10, after V lost 2 bases and J lost 4 bases. The DNA for the CDR3 is TGTGCCACCAGCAGACTTACCGGGACAGGAGTTTACGAGCAGTACTTC. It specifies CATSRLTGTGVYEQYF.

V gene TRBV19 combines with J gene TRBJ1-1; no firm D call. The ends were cut back, 5 bases at V and 1 base at J, with 11 bases in the middle. This CDR3 is 14 amino acids long. Per germline, CDR1 LNHDA and CDR2 SQIVND (reference sequence). This chain's CDR3 is CASSYPVGNTEAFF. As DNA, the CDR3 is TGTGCCAGTAGTTACCCCGTCGGGAACACTGAAGCTTTCTTT.

The rearrangement links TRBV11-2 to TRBJ2-7, with D maybe TRBD2 (6 bases). The CDR3 has 15 amino acids. The V gene lost 4 bases and the J gene lost 3 bases, with 16 bases spanning the gap. Germline values: CDR1 SGHAT, CDR2 FQNNGV. The CDR3 spells CASSSRDRAYYEQYF. CDR3 bases: TGTGCCAGCAGCTCGCGGGACCGCGCCTACTACGAGCAGTACTTC.

The sample holds one count of this clone. V gene TRBV13 combines with J gene TRBJ2-1; D is uncertain. The V end lost 5 bases, the J end lost 9 bases, and 8 bases lay between the germline ends. This CDR3 has 11 amino acids. Germline V gives CDR1 PRHDT, CDR2 FYEKMQ (reference sequence). For the CDR3, the DNA is TGTGCCAGCAGCCCACCGGGTGAGCAGTTCTTC. Encoded protein: CASSPPGEQFF.

The rearrangement links TRBV7-9 to TRBJ1-2, with D possibly being TRBD1 (5 bases). CDR1 is SEHNR and CDR2 is FQNEAQ in the germline V gene (reference sequence). This CDR3 region has 15 residues. Between the trimmed V and J ends, which lost 1 base and 7 bases, there was a span of 16 bases. Written as DNA, the CDR3 is TGTGCCAGCAGCTTAGTGGTCGGGGACTTGGTTGGCTACACCTTC. Protein sequence: CASSLVVGDLVGYTF.

The chain combines TRBV9 with TRBJ1-2; no clear D. This CDR3 contains 12 residues. Trimming cost V 0 bases and J 6 bases, with 6 bases left between them. Germline CDR1 reads SGDLS; CDR2 reads YYNGEE. The CDR3 reads CASSVAGDGYTF. The CDR3 region has the DNA TGTGCCAGCAGCGTAGCCGGGGATGGCTACACCTTC. Using reference TRBV9 and TRBJ1-2 for the parts outside the CDR3, the full variable domain is DSGVTQTPKHLITATGQRVTLRCSPRSGDLSVYWYQQSLDQGLQFLIQYYNGEERAKGNILERFSAQQFPDLHSELNLSSLELGDSALYFCASSVAGDGYTFGSGTRLTVV.

The chain recombines TRBV11-2 with TRBJ2-5, with D possibly matching TRBD2 (5 bases). V was pared by 5 bases and J by 1 base, with 14 bases between. Germline CDR1 reads SGHAT; CDR2 reads FQNNGV. This CDR3 spans 15 amino acids. CDR3 sequence reads: CASSVGGLFQETQYF. CDR3 bases: TGTGCCAGCAGCGTAGGTGGACTCTTCCAAGAGACCCAGTACTTC.

J is TRBJ2-3 and V is TRBV6-6; tentatively, D is TRBD1 (5 bases). The CDR3 contains 14 residues. Trimming took off 3 bases at V and 0 bases at J, with 7 bases between the two ends. Germline CDR1 and CDR2: MNHNY and SVGAGI (reference sequence). The CDR3 DNA sequence: TGTGCCAGCAGTTATACAGGTAGCACAGATACGCAGTATTTT. As protein: CASSYTGSTDTQYF.

The chain employs TRBV4-1 and TRBJ2-5; D is perhaps TRBD1 or TRBD2 (5 bases each). Looked up from germline, CDR1 is MGHRA and CDR2 is YSYEKL. V dropped 0 bases and J dropped 4 bases, with 12 bases sitting between them. The CDR3 extends over 15 amino acids. In nucleotides, the CDR3 is TGCGCCAGCAGCCAAGAGGGGGACCCCCGAGAGACCCAGTACTTC. Its translation: CASSQEGDPRETQYF.

The chain combines TRBV4-1 with TRBJ2-4, with TRBD1 identical over 8 bases. This CDR3 has 14 residues. Per germline, CDR1 MGHRA and CDR2 YSYEKL. Losses at the gene ends were 0 bases for V and 6 bases for J; bases not matched to a gene: 1. The CDR3 spells CASSQEDRVNIQYF. The CDR3 DNA reads TGCGCCAGCAGCCAAGAGGACAGGGTAAACATTCAGTACTTC.

V and J are TRBV6-5 and TRBJ2-1; tentative D call: TRBD1 (6 bases). Trimming took off 2 bases at V and 3 bases at J, with 14 bases between the two ends. Germline values: CDR1 MNHEY, CDR2 SVGAGI. This CDR3 comprises 16 residues. CDR3: CASSYPTGNGYNEQFF. CDR3 DNA: TGTGCCAGCAGTTACCCCACAGGGAACGGCTACAATGAGCAGTTCTTC.

The gene calls are TRBV6-5 and TRBJ2-2, with D unclear. The germline V and J ends were trimmed by 8 bases and 5 bases, with 6 bases remaining between them. Germline CDR1 and CDR2: MNHEY and SVGAGI. The CDR3 covers 11 residues. The CDR3 nucleotides are TGTGCCAGCTGGAGTACCGGGGAGCTGTTTTTT. Translated: CASWSTGELFF.

DNA for the CDR3: TGTGCCAGCACATCCAGGGCCCGCGAGTCGTTCTTC. Translation: CASTSRARESFF. The gene calls are TRBV7-2 and TRBJ2-1; perhaps TRBD1 as D (5 bases). Germline CDR1 reads SGHTA; CDR2 reads FQGNSA. CDR3 size: 12 residues. V was shortened by 7 bases and J by 15 bases, with 19 bases between the two germline ends. Drawing the rest from reference TRBV7-2 and TRBJ2-1, the complete variable domain is GAGVSQSPSNKVTEKGKDVELRCDPISGHTALYWYRQSLGQGLEFLIYFQGNSAPDKSGLPSDRFSAERTGGSVSTLTIQRTQQEDSAVYLCASTSRARESFFGPGTRLTVL.

This clone was seen a single time. This chain joins TRBV19 and TRBJ1-5; a possible D gene is TRBD1 (5 bases). Germline lookup yields CDR1 LNHDA and CDR2 SQIVND (reference sequence). Trimming stripped 0 bases from V and 4 bases from J, with 16 bases between. This CDR3 has 17 residues. The CDR3 protein is CASSIDLRGAGNQPQHF. DNA of the CDR3: TGTGCCAGTAGTATAGATCTAAGGGGCGCGGGAAATCAGCCCCAGCATTTT.